The clone carrying this T cell receptor beta chain has ten or more counts. The antigen is undetermined. The cDNA was synthesized by means of template-switch 5'RACE, which was carried out with 10-nucleotide random UMIs. TCRdb re-called the 5' RACE reads through MiXCR, storing one row per CDR3 protein. The data hold roughly 61,000 distinct CDR3 sequences, with around 11% observed a single time. This entry is derived from a study of neurological immune-mediated disorders. CDR1 is SEHNR, CDR2 FQNEAQ, per germline (reference sequence). This CDR3 contains 13 residues. V was cut by 1 base and J by 4 bases, with 6 bases left in between. Time point of the sample: longitudinal time-point 1 (baseline). 2 million PBMCs stored at -80 C were the source of the unsorted libraries. Findings and limits, study-wide: The level of TCR clonal expansion was highest in patients with HTLV-1-associated myelopathy and lowest in multiple sclerosis, where it fell below the level seen in healthy controls. CDR3 amino acid sequences of expanded clones were not shared across subjects, a result suggesting private repertoires in all groups.

The sequence came from a male donor with HTLV-1-associated myelopathy (HAM/TSP). Sequenced material: PBMCs. The chain has TRBV7-9 and TRBJ2-3; D uncertain. The CDR3 DNA is TGTGCCAGCAGCTTAGTTGGAGCAGATACGCAGTATTTT. Translating it yields CASSLVGADTQYF.